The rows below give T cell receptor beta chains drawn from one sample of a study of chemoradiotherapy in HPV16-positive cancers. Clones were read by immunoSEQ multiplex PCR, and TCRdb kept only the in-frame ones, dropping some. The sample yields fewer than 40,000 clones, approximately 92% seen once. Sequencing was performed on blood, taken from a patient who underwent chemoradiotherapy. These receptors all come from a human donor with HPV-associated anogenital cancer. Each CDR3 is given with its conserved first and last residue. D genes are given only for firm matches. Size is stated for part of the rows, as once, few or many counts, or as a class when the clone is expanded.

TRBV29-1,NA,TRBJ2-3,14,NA,TGCAGCTGTAGACCTTACCCTAACACAGATACGCAGTATTTT,CSCRPYPNTDTQYF
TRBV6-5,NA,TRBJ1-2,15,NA,TGTGCCAGCAGTTACCTCCTTGAGGTAAACTATGGCTACACCTTC,CASSYLLEVNYGYTF
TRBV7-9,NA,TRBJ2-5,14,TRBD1,TGTGCCAGCAGCGTCGGGACAGGGGGGGAGACCCAGTACTTC,CASSVGTGGETQYF
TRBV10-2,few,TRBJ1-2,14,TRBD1,TGCGCCAGCAGTGGCACAGGGGGTGGTTATGGCTACACCTTC,CASSGTGGGYGYTF
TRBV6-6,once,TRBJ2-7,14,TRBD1,TGTGCCAGCAGTTACTTTCAGGGGGCGTTGGAGCAGTACTTC,CASSYFQGALEQYF
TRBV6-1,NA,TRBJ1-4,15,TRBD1,TGTGCCAGCAGTGAAGGGGGACAGGGAGGTGAAAAACTGTTTTTT,CASSEGGQGGEKLFF
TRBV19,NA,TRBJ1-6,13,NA,TGTGCCAGTATGGGGAGGGGGAATTCACCCCTCCACTTT,CASMGRGNSPLHF
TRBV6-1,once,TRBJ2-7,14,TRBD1,TGTGCCAGCAGTGAACGGGACAGGGGGGGGGAGCAGTACTTC,CASSERDRGGEQYF
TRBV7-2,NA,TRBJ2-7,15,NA,TGTGCCAGCGGGAGACATTCTTTAAACTCCTACGAGCAGTACTTC,CASGRHSLNSYEQYF
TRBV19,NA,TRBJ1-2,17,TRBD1,TGTGCCAGCAACCCCCGAGGGACAGGGGGCGGAGATAGAGGCTACACCTTC,CASNPRGTGGGDRGYTF
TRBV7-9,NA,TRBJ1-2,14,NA,TGTGCCAGCAGCCCAGTGGCGAGCGCTTATGGCTACACCTTC,CASSPVASAYGYTF
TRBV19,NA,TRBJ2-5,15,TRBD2,TGTGCCAGTAGTACCGGGACTAGCTGGTTAGAGACCCAGTACTTC,CASSTGTSWLETQYF
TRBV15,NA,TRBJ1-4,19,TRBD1,TGTGCCACCAGCAGAGTTTTCGGAGGCAGGGGGTATGGTAATGAAAAACTGTTTTTT,CATSRVFGGRGYGNEKLFF
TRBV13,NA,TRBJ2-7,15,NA,TGTGCCAGCAGCCCGCGGGGGCGGCCGACCTACGAGCAGTACTTC,CASSPRGRPTYEQYF
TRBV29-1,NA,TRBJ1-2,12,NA,TGCAGCGTTGTTCGGATAAACTATGGCTACACCTTC,CSVVRINYGYTF
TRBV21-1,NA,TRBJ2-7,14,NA,TGTGCCAGCAGCAAAACGGGGGACTTGTTGGAGCAGTACTTC,CASSKTGDLLEQYF
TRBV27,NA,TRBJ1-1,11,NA,TGTGCCAGTCAGGATGGGGTTGAAGCTTTCTTT,CASQDGVEAFF
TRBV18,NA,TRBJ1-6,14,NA,TGTGCCAGTAAAGAACAGGGAGGAAATTCACCCCTCCACTTT,CASKEQGGNSPLHF
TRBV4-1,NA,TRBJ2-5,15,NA,TGCGCCAGCAGCCCCAGCCCCCGGGAGCGGGAGACCCAGTACTTC,CASSPSPRERETQYF
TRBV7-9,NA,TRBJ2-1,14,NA,TGTGCCAGCAGCTTACGGGGCACAGACAATGAGCAGTTCTTC,CASSLRGTDNEQFF
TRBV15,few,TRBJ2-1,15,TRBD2,TGTGCCACCAGCTCTACTAGCGGGGGGGCCAATGAGCAGTTCTTC,CATSSTSGGANEQFF
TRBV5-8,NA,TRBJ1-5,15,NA,TGTGCCAGCAGCTCCGGACAGTATAGCAATCAGCCCCAGCATTTT,CASSSGQYSNQPQHF
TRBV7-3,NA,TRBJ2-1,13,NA,TGTGCCAGCAGCCCCCCCTGGGGGGATGAGCAGTTCTTC,CASSPPWGDEQFF
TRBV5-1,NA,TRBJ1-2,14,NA,TGCGCCAGCAGCTTGACCGACAGGCCCCTAGGCTACACCTTC,CASSLTDRPLGYTF
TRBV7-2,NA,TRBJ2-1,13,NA,TGTGCCAGCAGCTTAGTTAGCTACAATGAGCAGTTCTTC,CASSLVSYNEQFF
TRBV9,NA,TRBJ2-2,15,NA,TGTGCCAGCAGCGTAGTAAATAGTCCTCCCGGGGAGCTGTTTTTT,CASSVVNSPPGELFF
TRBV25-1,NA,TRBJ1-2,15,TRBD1,TGTGCCAGCAGGGCGGACAGGGGCCGAGCCTATGGCTACACCTTC,CASRADRGRAYGYTF
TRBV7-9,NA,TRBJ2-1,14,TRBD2,TGTGCCAGCAGCTTTGAGCGGGGGAACAATGAGCAGTTCTTC,CASSFERGNNEQFF
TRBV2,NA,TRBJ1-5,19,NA,TGTGCCAGCACCCGGTCATACTGGGGTCAGGGAGGTGGGAATCAGCCCCAGCATTTT,CASTRSYWGQGGGNQPQHF
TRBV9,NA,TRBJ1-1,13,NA,TGTGCCAGCAGCGTAGCTACGAGTACTGAAGCTTTCTTT,CASSVATSTEAFF
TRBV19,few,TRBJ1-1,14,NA,TGTGCCAGTAGTCCCGGACCAGGGTGGACTGAAGCTTTCTTT,CASSPGPGWTEAFF
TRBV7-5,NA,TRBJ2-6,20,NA,TGTGCCAGAAGCTTAGATAGTTCAGACGGGAAATGCTCTGGGGCCAACGTCCTGACTTTC,CARSLDSSDGKCSGANVLTF
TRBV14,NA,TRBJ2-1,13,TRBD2,TGTGCCAGCAGCCAAGGAGGGAGGGTTGAGCAGTTCTTC,CASSQGGRVEQFF
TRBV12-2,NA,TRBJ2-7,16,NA,TGTGCAAGTCGCCCCTTAGTCCACCGGGACCACTACGAGCAGTACTTC,CASRPLVHRDHYEQYF
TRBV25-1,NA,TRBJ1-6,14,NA,TGTGCCAGCAGTTCGGGGACCGCTGGCTCACCCCTCCACTTT,CASSSGTAGSPLHF
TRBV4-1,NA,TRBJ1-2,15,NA,TGCGCCAGCAGCCAAGGGGGGGGGACGGGGTATGGCTACACCTTC,CASSQGGGTGYGYTF
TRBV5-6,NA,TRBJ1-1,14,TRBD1,TGTGCCAGCAGTTTTGACAGGGGTCAACACGAAGCTTTCTTT,CASSFDRGQHEAFF
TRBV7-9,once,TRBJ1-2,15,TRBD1,TGTGCCAGCAGCTTAGGACAGGGTAGCGTCTATGGCTACACCTTC,CASSLGQGSVYGYTF
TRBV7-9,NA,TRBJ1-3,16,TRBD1,TGTGCCAGCAGCTTAGCCGGGACAGGGAGAGGAAACACCATATATTTT,CASSLAGTGRGNTIYF
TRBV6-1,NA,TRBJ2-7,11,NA,TGTGCCAGCAGTGATTGGGGAGAGCAGTACTTC,CASSDWGEQYF
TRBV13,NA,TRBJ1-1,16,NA,TGTGCCAGCAGTATCCGAGGGTCGGGAGTGAACACTGAAGCTTTCTTT,CASSIRGSGVNTEAFF
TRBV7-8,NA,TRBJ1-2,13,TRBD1,TGTGCCAGCAGCACGGGACAGACCTATGGCTACACCTTC,CASSTGQTYGYTF
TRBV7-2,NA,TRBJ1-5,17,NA,TGTGCCAGCAGCCCCGGGGTCGAGGGAACGAGGGGTCAGCCCCAGCATTTT,CASSPGVEGTRGQPQHF
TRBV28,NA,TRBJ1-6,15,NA,TGTGCCAGCAGTCCCCCCGCGGGGGGGAATTCACCCCTCCACTTT,CASSPPAGGNSPLHF